These 11 T cell receptor beta chains came from one sample sequenced in a study of spatial heterogeneity in lung cancer. Time point here: sample taken at primary tumor resection. Overall study results and limits: Counts of expanded intratumoral alpha and beta TCRs tracked tumor mutation counts.

A single record per CDR3 protein comes from TCRdb applying MiXCR to the 5' RACE reads. The sample carries around 10,000 distinct CDR3 sequences, around 6.3% recorded once. Antigen specificity for these receptors is unknown. The sample was lung tumor tissue, taken at surgery. These receptors all stem from a male donor with early-stage non-small cell lung cancer.

This clonotype was recorded a few times. The chain carries TRBV20-1 and TRBJ2-2; 8 positions match TRBD2. Germline-derived CDR1 and CDR2 are DFQATT and SNEGSKA (reference sequence). This CDR3 comprises 14 residues. Losses at the gene ends were 0 bases for V and 6 bases for J; bases not matched to a gene: 3. CDR3 DNA sequence: TGCAGTGCTAGAGACGGGGGGGCCCCCGGGGAGCTGTTTTTT. The encoded protein is CSARDGGAPGELFF.

This clonotype has ten or more counts. The CDR3 loop reads CASSLWTENNSPLHF. The CDR3 DNA reads as TGTGCCAGCAGTTTATGGACAGAAAATAATTCACCCCTCCACTTT. J is TRBJ1-6 and V is TRBV28, with D possibly matching TRBD1 (5 bases). The CDR3 is made up of 15 amino acids. Deletions cut 0 bases from V and 5 bases from J, with 8 bases between. The germline gives CDR1 MDHEN, CDR2 SYDVKM.

This clonotype is medium-sized (0.01 to 0.1%). The chain employs TRBV7-2 and TRBJ1-2; possibly TRBD1 for D (6 bases). V was trimmed by 4 bases and J by 2 bases, leaving 11 bases between them. Germline V gene lookup returns CDR1 SGHTA and CDR2 FQGNSA. The CDR3 extends over 14 amino acids. CDR3 sequence (DNA): TGTGCCAGCAGCTCCCGACAGGCGAACTATGGCTACACCTTC. It codes for CASSSRQANYGYTF. Full variable domain (missing parts from reference TRBV7-2 and TRBJ1-2): GAGVSQSPSNKVTEKGKDVELRCDPISGHTALYWYRQSLGQGLEFLIYFQGNSAPDKSGLPSDRFSAERTGGSVSTLTIQRTQQEDSAVYLCASSSRQANYGYTFGSGTRLTVV.

J is TRBJ1-4 and V is TRBV11-2, with TRBD1 identical over 7 bases. This CDR3 comprises 14 residues. Germline values: CDR1 SGHAT, CDR2 FQNNGV. Trimming at V came to 6 bases and at J to 8 bases, leaving 9 bases not matched to a gene. The CDR3 sequence: CASSRTGFREKLFF. The CDR3 bases are TGTGCCAGCAGTCGGACAGGTTTTCGAGAAAAACTGTTTTTT.

This clonotype was observed many times. The chain is built from TRBV9 and TRBJ2-5; TRBD2 matches 8 bases. Germline assignment: CDR1 SGDLS and CDR2 YYNGEE. Trimming took 3 bases from V and 1 from J; bases not matched to a gene: 5. The CDR3 contains 15 residues. CDR3 sequence reads: CASSALAGFQETQYF. DNA of the CDR3: TGTGCCAGCAGCGCCTTAGCGGGGTTCCAAGAGACCCAGTACTTC.

This clonotype was observed once. The chain carries TRBV28 and TRBJ2-2; 10 bases are a match to TRBD1. The CDR3 runs 14 residues. V was pared by 6 bases and J by 7 bases, with 5 bases of the junction left unmatched. From germline, CDR1 is MDHEN and CDR2 SYDVKM. The CDR3 DNA reads as TGTGCCAGCAGGACAGGGGGCGTGGTCGGGGAGCTGTTTTTT. It yields the protein CASRTGGVVGELFF. The full variable domain, completed using reference TRBV28 and TRBJ2-2, is DVKVTQSSRYLVKRTGEKVFLECVQDMDHENMFWYRQDPGLGLRLIYFSYDVKMKEKGDIPEGYSVSREKKERFSLILESASTNQTSMYLCASRTGGVVGELFFGEGSRLTVL.

This rearrangement joins TRBV4-3 to TRBJ2-1; D perhaps matches TRBD2 (6 bases). The germline V gene has CDR1 LGHNA and CDR2 YSLEER. The CDR3 length is 15 residues. V lost 0 bases to trimming and J lost 10 bases, with 16 bases between them. DNA of the CDR3: TGCGCCAGCAGCCAAGACCTTACGCGGGGATACGAGCAGTTCTTC. Protein product: CASSQDLTRGYEQFF.

The chain uses TRBV11-2 and TRBJ2-2; the match to TRBD2 covers 9 bases. The length of the CDR3 is 15 residues. Per germline, CDR1 SGHAT and CDR2 FQNNGV. After removal of 2 bases from V and 7 bases from J, the junction contained 5 bases not matched to a gene. The CDR3 is CASSLLLRGGGELFF. In nucleotides, the CDR3 is TGTGCCAGCAGCTTACTTCTGCGGGGGGGCGGGGAGCTGTTTTTT.

The CDR3 coding sequence is TGCAGTGCTAGGGAAGCGAGCGGCGCCTACAATGAGCAGTTCTTC. Its translation: CSAREASGAYNEQFF. The chain links TRBV20-1 to TRBJ2-1, with D possibly TRBD2 on 5 matching bases. The germline V gene encodes CDR1 DFQATT and CDR2 SNEGSKA (reference sequence). With 3 bases removed from V and 2 bases from J, the gap between germline ends came to 14 bases. The CDR3 covers 15 residues.

This clonotype was seen repeatedly, ten times or more. The chain joins TRBV11-3 to TRBJ2-5; D is possibly TRBD2 (6 bases). The CDR3 contains 12 residues. V lost 6 bases and J lost 2, with 7 bases in between. Germline loops: CDR1 SGHNT, CDR2 YENEEA. The CDR3 DNA reads TGTGCCAGCAGTCGGGGGCAAGAGACCCAGTACTTC. Translating gives CASSRGQETQYF.

By frequency in the sample, this clonotype is large. The V and J genes are TRBV20-1 and TRBJ1-5; D is undetermined. This CDR3 is 12 amino acids long. From germline, CDR1 is DFQATT and CDR2 SNEGSKA (reference sequence). V lost 5 bases to trimming and J lost 4 bases, with 9 bases between them. The CDR3 region is CSAGRRNQPQHF. The CDR3 nucleotides are TGCAGTGCTGGGAGACGGAATCAGCCCCAGCATTTT.